The clone carrying this TCR beta chain was seen repeatedly, ten times or more. No antigen is known for it. This sample stems from a study of identical twins. Study-wide results and caveats: It was out-of-frame TCR alpha sharing in monozygotic twins that models underestimated. Shared out-of-frame alpha sequences (those common to twins) showed excess low generation probability.

The CDR3 loop spans 16 amino acids. Germline V CDR1 and CDR2: LGHNA, YNFKEQ. V dropped 4 bases and J dropped 1 base, with 15 bases sitting between them. It was template switching that added a universal primer site, and there were unique molecular identifiers on the cDNA. TCRdb re-called the 5' RACE reads with MiXCR, one entry per CDR3 protein. The sample records about 460,000 distinct CDR3 sequences, 13% to 15% being singletons. This same sample was also taken into another study, of yellow fever vaccine responses in identical twins.

Sequencing used CD4+ T cells sorted from blood. This clonotype originated in a woman aged 18 to 35 in good health. J is TRBJ2-3 and V is TRBV4-2; D uncertain. The DNA of the CDR3 is TGTGCCAGCAGCCCCGGAGACCAGGCGGGCACAGATACGCAGTATTTT. This sequence encodes CASSPGDQAGTDTQYF.